A single sample is the source of the 26 T cell receptor beta chains below, sequenced in a study of human T cells and chemical hapten exposure. The time point is: patch test 1, 2 weeks after DPC sensitization. Treatment reported: therapeutic diphenylcyclopropenone sensitization with weekly scalp DPC. TCRdb reanalysed the RACE reads using MiXCR and keeps one entry per CDR3 protein. The sample gives about 69,000 distinct CDR3 sequences, approximately 35% of which show up once; about 8.1% is in the top ten. The sequences come from whole blood, collected in connection with sensitization to the hapten diphenylcyclopropenone (DPC). The receptors were sampled from a man aged 35-49 years with alopecia areata. Some clones in this sample may be carry-over from other donors' samples.

The CDR3 region is CASSWDSDQPQHF. CDR3 sequence (DNA): TGTGCCAGCAGTTGGGACAGCGATCAGCCCCAGCATTTT. The chain is built from TRBV12-3 or TRBV12-4 and TRBJ1-5; TRBD1 matches at 7 bases. The CDR3 has 13 residues. V lost 4 bases, J lost 5 bases, and 2 bases stayed unmatched.

The chain uses TRBV7-9 and TRBJ2-5; D ambiguous. Germline lookup yields CDR1 SEHNR and CDR2 FQNEAQ (reference sequence). This CDR3 is 11 amino acids long. Trimming stripped 2 bases from V and 5 bases from J, with 3 bases between. The CDR3 protein is CASSLFETQYF. The DNA for the CDR3 is TGTGCCAGCAGCTTATTTGAGACCCAGTACTTC.

This clonotype was observed once. The rearrangement links TRBV4-3 to TRBJ2-3, with 10 bases lining up with TRBD1. Trimming took 0 bases from V and 1 from J; bases not matched to a gene: 4. This CDR3 is 17 amino acids long. CDR1 is LGHNA, CDR2 YSLEER, per germline. The CDR3 loop is CASSQDWGTGGTDTQYF. CDR3 nucleotides: TGCGCCAGCAGCCAAGATTGGGGGACAGGGGGCACAGATACGCAGTATTTT.

The genes are TRBV13 and TRBJ2-1; weak D call: TRBD1 (6 bases). Germline assignment: CDR1 PRHDT and CDR2 FYEKMQ (reference sequence). Trimming cost V 5 bases and J 9 bases, with 11 bases left between them. This CDR3 comprises 12 residues. In DNA form, the CDR3 reads TGTGCCAGCAGCCTCCGAGGGGGTGAGCAGTTCTTC. Translated, it gives CASSLRGGEQFF.

This rearrangement joins TRBV12-3 or TRBV12-4 to TRBJ1-4; D unresolved. The CDR3 covers 15 residues. V was shortened by 6 bases and J by 0 bases, with 11 bases between the two germline ends. The CDR3 sequence: CASRAGSSTNEKLFF. CDR3 nucleotide sequence: TGTGCCAGCAGGGCCGGGAGTTCAACTAATGAAAAACTGTTTTTT.

The sample holds a few counts of this clonotype. The J gene is TRBJ2-2, the V gene TRBV20-1; 9 nucleotides align to TRBD2. The CDR3 runs 15 residues. Germline loops: CDR1 DFQATT, CDR2 SNEGSKA (reference sequence). V trimming: 2 bases; J trimming: 5 bases; junction bases outside the gene matches: 6. The CDR3, as DNA: TGCAGTGCTAGACCGGGACTAGCCGGAACCGGGGAGCTGTTTTTT. Protein sequence: CSARPGLAGTGELFF.

The genes are TRBV12-3 or TRBV12-4 and TRBJ2-7, with D unclear. The V end lost 4 bases, the J end lost 4 bases, and 8 bases lay between the germline ends. CDR3 length equals 12 residues. The chain's CDR3 is CASSYRVYEQYF. In DNA form, the CDR3 reads TGTGCCAGCAGTTACCGGGTTTACGAGCAGTACTTC.

This clonotype has just a few counts. V gene TRBV6-2 or TRBV6-3 combines with J gene TRBJ1-5, with unresolved D. Germline loops: CDR1 MNHEY, CDR2 SVGEGT. The CDR3 loop spans 15 amino acids. V shed 6 bases and J shed 2 bases, with 14 bases lying between them. CDR3 bases: TGTGCCAGCAGCTCGAGGGATACGGGCAATCAGCCCCAGCATTTT. This sequence encodes CASSSRDTGNQPQHF.

This clonotype was observed a handful of times. The chain employs TRBV15 and TRBJ2-1; 11 nucleotides agree with TRBD1. CDR1 and CDR2 from the germline V gene are LNHNV and YYDKDF (reference sequence). Trimming removed 3 bases from V and 6 bases from J; junction bases left unmatched: 7. The length of the CDR3 is 16 residues. Here the CDR3 reads CATSRGMGQGGNEQFF. DNA of the CDR3: TGTGCCACCAGCAGGGGTATGGGACAGGGGGGCAATGAGCAGTTCTTC.

The chain has TRBV4-1 and TRBJ2-7, with TRBD1 matching over 7 bases. Germline V gene sequence: CDR1 MGHRA, CDR2 YSYEKL. The CDR3 is 15 residues long. J was trimmed by 3 bases and V by 0 bases; bases with no gene match: 5. The CDR3 DNA sequence: TGCGCCAGCAGCCAAGATACGGGACAGTACTACGAGCAGTACTTC. Its protein product is CASSQDTGQYYEQYF.

A remark on this clonotype: Given the absence of the conserved phenylalanine or tryptophan at the CDR3 end, a read error is likely. V usage is TRBV12-3 or TRBV12-4 and J usage is TRBJ2-6; D may correspond to TRBD1 or TRBD2 (5 bases each). The V and J ends lost 3 bases and 2 bases respectively, with 8 bases between them. This CDR3 comprises 15 residues. CDR3 region: CASSFRDAGANVLTS. The CDR3 DNA reads TGTGCCAGCAGTTTCAGGGACGCTGGGGCCAACGTCCTGACTTCC.

The V call is TRBV2, the J call TRBJ2-5, with D possibly being TRBD1 or TRBD2 (5 bases each). Germline V gives CDR1 SNHLY, CDR2 FYNNEI. Trimming pared 5 bases from V and 7 bases from J, leaving 17 bases between. The CDR3 sequence is 14 residues long. The CDR3: CASSSGGGPGTQYF. The DNA of the CDR3 is TGTGCCAGCAGTAGCGGTGGGGGACCGGGGACCCAGTACTTC.

This clonotype was found a few times. V is TRBV20-1 and J is TRBJ2-7, with TRBD2 matching over 10 bases. CDR1 is DFQATT and CDR2 is SNEGSKA in the germline V gene (reference sequence). This CDR3 has 17 residues. J lost 5 bases, V lost 3 bases, and 16 bases had no gene match. CDR3 loop: CSASRPSSGRPPDEQYF. The CDR3 bases are TGCAGTGCTAGTCGTCCGTCTAGCGGGAGACCCCCCGACGAGCAGTACTTC.

The V call is TRBV7-2, the J call TRBJ2-3; no reliable D call. The germline CDR1 and CDR2 sequences are SGHTA and FQGNSA. The length of the CDR3 is 13 residues. The ends were cut back, 0 bases at V and 6 bases at J, with 7 bases in the middle. The CDR3 loop is CASSLAPLDTQYF. In nucleotides, the CDR3 is TGTGCCAGCAGCTTAGCCCCCCTGGATACGCAGTATTTT. The full variable domain, rest sourced from reference TRBV7-2 and TRBJ2-3, is GAGVSQSPSNKVTEKGKDVELRCDPISGHTALYWYRQSLGQGLEFLIYFQGNSAPDKSGLPSDRFSAERTGGSVSTLTIQRTQQEDSAVYLCASSLAPLDTQYFGPGTRLTVL.

This clonotype has only a few counts. The V and J genes are TRBV11-2 and TRBJ2-2; TRBD2 matches at 11 bases. The trim removed 5 bases at V and 5 bases at J, leaving 10 bases unmatched. This CDR3 is 17 amino acids long. The V gene's germline CDR1 is SGHAT and CDR2 FQNNGV. The CDR3 loop is CASSLTGTSGRTGELFF. CDR3 nucleotide sequence: TGTGCCAGCAGCCTGACCGGGACTAGCGGAAGAACCGGGGAGCTGTTTTTT.

This clonotype was seen only a few times. The chain joins TRBV20-1 to TRBJ1-1; D gene unclear. Germline CDR1 and CDR2: DFQATT and SNEGSKA (reference sequence). V was pared by 0 bases and J by 9 bases, with 11 bases between. The CDR3 spans 12 residues. The CDR3 coding sequence is TGCAGTGCTAGAGAGCAGGCGGGGAAAGCTTTCTTT. Amino acids: CSAREQAGKAFF.

This clonotype was detected a few times. This chain links TRBV15 with TRBJ2-1; 7 bases align to TRBD2. CDR1 LNHNV and CDR2 YYDKDF come from the germline V gene (reference sequence). The CDR3 is 16 residues long. Losses at the gene ends were 0 bases for V and 6 bases for J; bases not matched to a gene: 8. The DNA of the CDR3 is TGTGCCACCAGCAGAGATCGGGGGGAGGGAAGCAATGAGCAGTTCTTC. This codes for CATSRDRGEGSNEQFF.

This chain links TRBV6-2 or TRBV6-3 with TRBJ1-5, with no clear D. Germline CDR1 MNHEY, CDR2 SVGEGT. Trimming removed 0 bases from V and 7 bases from J, with 10 bases in between. The CDR3 spans 14 residues. The CDR3 region has the DNA TGTGCCAGCAGTTACTCGAGTGGTCGGCAGCCCCAGCATTTT. Its translation: CASSYSSGRQPQHF.

The chain recombines TRBV7-9 with TRBJ1-6, with D perhaps matching TRBD1 (6 bases). Germline lookup yields CDR1 SEHNR and CDR2 FQNEAQ (reference sequence). The CDR3 is made up of 14 amino acids. Trimming took 4 bases from V and 9 from J, leaving 13 bases between them. CDR3 coding DNA: TGTGCCAGCAGCTCTACATACAGGGCTTCACCCCTCCACTTT. It encodes CASSSTYRASPLHF.

The chain joins TRBV9 to TRBJ2-1; D remains ambiguous. The CDR3 is made up of 12 amino acids. CDR1 and CDR2 from the germline V gene are SGDLS and YYNGEE. V lost 4 bases to trimming and J lost 2 bases, with 4 bases between them. The CDR3 protein is CASSLAYNEQFF. The CDR3 DNA reads TGTGCCAGCAGCCTAGCCTACAATGAGCAGTTCTTC.

This clonotype was picked up one time. This chain links TRBV27 with TRBJ2-3; 7 positions agree with TRBD1. CDR1 is MNHEY and CDR2 is SMNVEV in the germline V gene (reference sequence). The trim removed 8 bases at V and 0 bases at J, leaving 8 bases unmatched. The CDR3 extends over 15 amino acids. CDR3 bases: TGTGCCAGCCAACCGGACAGGAGAAGCACAGATACGCAGTATTTT. Amino acid sequence: CASQPDRRSTDTQYF.

The chain recombines TRBV7-2 with TRBJ2-5, with D perhaps TRBD2 (5 bases). CDR3 size: 15 residues. CDR1 SGHTA and CDR2 FQGNSA come from the germline V gene. With 3 bases removed from V and 5 bases from J, the gap between germline ends came to 16 bases. The CDR3: CASSFNGKAVETQYF. The CDR3 DNA is TGTGCCAGCAGCTTTAACGGGAAGGCCGTTGAGACCCAGTACTTC.

The V gene is TRBV20-1, the J gene TRBJ2-1; D is unresolved. This CDR3 spans 12 amino acids. V gave up 1 base and J gave up 5 bases, with 6 bases separating them. The germline gives CDR1 DFQATT, CDR2 SNEGSKA (reference sequence). The CDR3 reads CSARVRNNEQFF. The CDR3 DNA reads TGCAGTGCTAGAGTTAGAAACAATGAGCAGTTCTTC.

This clonotype was counted between two and nine times. V usage is TRBV12-3 or TRBV12-4 and J usage is TRBJ2-3; TRBD2 aligns across 12 bases. CDR3 length: 18 amino acids. V shed 6 bases, J shed 2 bases, and the junction held 12 bases outside the gene matches. The CDR3 nucleotides read TGTGCCAGCAGCCATTTTCTAGCGGGAGGGCCGGACACAGATACGCAGTATTTT. This sequence encodes CASSHFLAGGPDTDTQYF.

This clonotype was picked up a small number of times. V gene TRBV6-6 combines with J gene TRBJ2-7; 10 nucleotides match TRBD1. The CDR3 loop spans 15 amino acids. CDR1 and CDR2 from the germline V gene are MNHNY and SVGAGI (reference sequence). With 6 bases clipped from V and 6 bases from J, the junction kept 11 bases outside the gene matches. The CDR3 bases are TGTGCCAGCAGATCCGACAGGGGGCGCGGGGGCGAGCAGTACTTC. Protein product: CASRSDRGRGGEQYF.

The chain links TRBV6-2 or TRBV6-3 to TRBJ2-2, with a tentative D call TRBD1 (5 bases). CDR1 and CDR2 from the germline V gene are MNHEY and SVGEGT. V was cut by 6 bases and J by 5 bases, with 13 bases left in between. This CDR3 has 14 amino acids. CDR3 amino acids: CASSSQGWTGELFF. CDR3 nucleotides: TGTGCCAGCAGCAGTCAGGGATGGACCGGGGAGCTGTTTTTT.